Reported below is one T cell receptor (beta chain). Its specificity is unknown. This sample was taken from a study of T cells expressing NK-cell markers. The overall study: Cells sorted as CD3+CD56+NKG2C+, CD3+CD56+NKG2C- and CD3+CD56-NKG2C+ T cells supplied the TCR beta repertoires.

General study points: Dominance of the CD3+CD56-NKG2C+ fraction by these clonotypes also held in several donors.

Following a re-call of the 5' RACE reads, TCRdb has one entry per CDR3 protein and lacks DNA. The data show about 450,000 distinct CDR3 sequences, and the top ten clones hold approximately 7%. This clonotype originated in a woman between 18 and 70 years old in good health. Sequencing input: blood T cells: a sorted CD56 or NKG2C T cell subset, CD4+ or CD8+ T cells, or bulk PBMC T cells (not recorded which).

CDR3 sequence: CASSFLALTGELFF. The V call is TRBV28, the J call TRBJ2-2; checking the TCRdb D call of TRBD2 is not possible without DNA. CDR3 length equals 14 residues. Germline assignment: CDR1 MDHEN and CDR2 SYDVKM.